The 19 T cell receptor beta chains given below trace back to one sample, sequenced in a study of post-analysis software for immune sequencing data. Prepared libraries of TCR beta cDNA carried unique molecular identifiers. Each CDR3 protein gets one entry after TCRdb re-called the PCR reads with MiXCR. This sample has fewer than 700,000 distinct CDR3 sequences, with roughly 46% found just once. These receptors have no known antigen. Study-wide results and caveats: Five TRBV segments were more frequent in patients than controls; TRBV5-6, TRBV5-1 and TRBV20-1 belonged to this group.

The sample was blood. The receptor source for this set is a girl aged 5 to 17 with multiple sclerosis.

DNA for the CDR3: TGTGCCAGCAGCTTCGCTACGGAAGAGCAGTACTTC. This codes for CASSFATEEQYF. The rearrangement joins TRBV7-9 to TRBJ2-7; D is ambiguous. Germline V gives CDR1 SEHNR, CDR2 FQNEAQ (reference sequence). Trimming shortened V by 3 bases and J by 7 bases, and 10 bases separated the two germline ends. The CDR3 spans 12 residues.

V and J are TRBV12-3 or TRBV12-4 and TRBJ2-3; possible D gene TRBD1, 6 bases. Trimming removed 10 bases at V and 0 bases at J, with 11 bases between. The CDR3 contains 13 residues. CDR3 DNA sequence: TGTGCCATCATTCAGGGGAGCACAGATACGCAGTATTTT. It codes for CAIIQGSTDTQYF.

The rearrangement links TRBV20-1 to TRBJ2-4, with D hard to call. TRBJ2-7 explains the end of the DNA better; the J call may be wrong. This CDR3 is built from 11 residues. Looked up from germline, CDR1 is DFQATT and CDR2 is SNEGSKA (reference sequence). The CDR3 reads CSALSMYEQYF. The DNA of the CDR3 is TGCAGTGCGCTCTCGATGTACGAGCAGTACTTC.

This chain joins TRBV7-3 and TRBJ2-1; 7 nucleotides align to TRBD2. The CDR3 runs 13 residues. V lost 0 bases and J lost 10; bases outside the gene matches: 3. CDR1 and CDR2 from the germline V gene are SGHTA and FQGTGA. The CDR3 DNA follows: TGTGCCAGCAGCTTAACGGGGACTAAGGAGCAGTTCTTC. Residues: CASSLTGTKEQFF.

The rearrangement joins TRBV5-1 to TRBJ1-2, with TRBD1 identical over 7 bases. Trimming removed 4 bases from V and 8 bases from J; junction bases left unmatched: 8. The CDR3 totals 13 residues. Germline lookup yields CDR1 SGHRS and CDR2 YFSETQ. This chain's CDR3 is CASSEGQELGYTF. The CDR3 coding sequence is TGCGCCAGCAGCGAAGGACAGGAGCTAGGCTACACCTTC. The variable domain in full, completed from reference TRBV5-1 and TRBJ1-2, reads KAGVTQTPRYLIKTRGQQVTLSCSPISGHRSVSWYQQTPGQGLQFLFEYFSETQRNKGNFPGRFSGRQFSNSRSEMNVSTLELGDSALYLCASSEGQELGYTFGSGTRLTVV.

The J gene is TRBJ2-5, the V gene TRBV10-2; D might be TRBD2 (5 bases). CDR1 is WSHSY, CDR2 SAAADI, per germline. V lost 0 bases, J lost 5 bases, and 13 bases lay in between. This CDR3 has 15 residues. The CDR3 DNA is TGCGCCAGCAGTGAGTCAAGGAGGTCTTGGGAGACCCAGTACTTC. Translated, it gives CASSESRRSWETQYF.

The rearrangement uses TRBV29-1 and TRBJ1-1, with D possibly matching TRBD1 (5 bases). The length of the CDR3 is 14 residues. The V end was cut by 4 bases, the J end by 4 bases, with 16 bases between. Per the germline V gene, CDR1 is SQVTM and CDR2 is ANQGSEA. In DNA, the CDR3 is TGCAGCGTTGGGACCCAGGGAGGGAGCACTGAAGCTTTCTTT. Encoded protein: CSVGTQGGSTEAFF.

This clonotype was found many times. V usage is TRBV29-1 and J usage is TRBJ2-7; 9 bases agree with TRBD1. With 4 bases clipped from V and 7 bases from J, the junction kept 11 bases outside the gene matches. Germline loops: CDR1 SQVTM, CDR2 ANQGSEA. The CDR3 extends over 14 amino acids. The CDR3 coding sequence is TGCAGCGTTGCACGGGACAGGGTGTCAGTAGAGCAGTACTTC. It is translated as CSVARDRVSVEQYF.

The chain carries TRBV7-2 and TRBJ1-1; unclear D gene. Deletions cut 4 bases from V and 3 bases from J, with 9 bases between. The CDR3 length is 13 residues. Per the germline V gene, CDR1 is SGHTA and CDR2 is FQGNSA. The CDR3 protein is CASSSHPYTEAFF. As DNA, the CDR3 is TGTGCCAGCAGCTCCCACCCCTACACTGAAGCTTTCTTT.

The rearrangement uses TRBV10-3 and TRBJ2-7; TRBD2 matches at 7 bases. This CDR3 spans 16 amino acids. The J segment lost 2 bases and the V segment lost 0 bases, leaving 7 bases of the junction unmatched. In germline, CDR1 is ENHRY, CDR2 SYGVKD. The CDR3: CAISESILAVAYEQYF. Here the CDR3 DNA reads TGTGCCATCAGTGAGTCGATCCTAGCGGTCGCCTACGAGCAGTACTTC.

V and J are TRBV7-6 and TRBJ1-6, with D possibly matching TRBD1 (5 bases). Trimming took off 5 bases at V and 7 bases at J, with 15 bases between the two ends. Germline V gene lookup returns CDR1 SGHVS and CDR2 FNYEAQ. The CDR3 length is 15 residues. The CDR3 DNA reads TGTGCCAGCAGCCCCCGGGAGGGGACGAATTCACCCCTCCACTTT. Its translation: CASSPREGTNSPLHF.

In this sample, this clonotype turned up a few times. The CDR3 sequence is CASSFVGGTEAFF. The CDR3 DNA is TGTGCCAGCAGTTTCGTCGGGGGCACTGAAGCTTTCTTT. The genes are TRBV27 and TRBJ1-1; a weak D match, TRBD1 (5 bases). The V and J ends lost 3 bases and 4 bases respectively, with 9 bases between them. This CDR3 is built from 13 residues. Germline V CDR1 and CDR2: MNHEY, SMNVEV (reference sequence).

J is TRBJ1-2 and V is TRBV5-1; 7 bases are a match to TRBD1. Trimming cost V 4 bases and J 0 bases; bases outside gene matches: 6. The CDR3 contains 15 residues. Germline V gene sequence: CDR1 SGHRS, CDR2 YFSETQ. CDR3: CASSHGDSSNYGYTF. CDR3 bases: TGCGCCAGCAGCCACGGGGACAGTTCTAACTATGGCTACACCTTC. The full variable domain, its missing parts supplied by reference TRBV5-1 and TRBJ1-2, is KAGVTQTPRYLIKTRGQQVTLSCSPISGHRSVSWYQQTPGQGLQFLFEYFSETQRNKGNFPGRFSGRQFSNSRSEMNVSTLELGDSALYLCASSHGDSSNYGYTFGSGTRLTVV.

The sample holds a few counts of this clonotype. V gene TRBV15 combines with J gene TRBJ2-1, with D maybe TRBD2 (6 bases). Deletions cut 3 bases from V and 8 bases from J, with 17 bases between. Germline CDR1 reads LNHNV; CDR2 reads YYDKDF (reference sequence). This CDR3 is built from 15 residues. CDR3 sequence: CATSSRSVPGDEQFF. The CDR3 DNA is TGTGCCACCAGCAGTAGGTCGGTTCCGGGGGATGAGCAGTTCTTC.

The chain uses TRBV20-1 and TRBJ2-7; TRBD1 matches 11 bases. V lost 6 bases to trimming and J lost 5 bases; unmatched junction nucleotides: 15. The CDR3 is 16 amino acids. Germline V gene sequence: CDR1 DFQATT, CDR2 SNEGSKA (reference sequence). This CDR3 reads CSALIPGQGVADEQYF. CDR3 bases: TGCAGTGCGCTAATCCCGGGACAGGGGGTGGCGGACGAGCAGTACTTC.

J is TRBJ2-1 and V is TRBV6-5; the D is unclear. The V end was cut by 10 bases, the J end by 2 bases, with 15 bases between. CDR1 and CDR2 (germline): MNHEY, SVGAGI. This CDR3 has 14 amino acids. CDR3 sequence reads: CATRMVLPYNEQFF. The CDR3 DNA reads as TGTGCCACCCGGATGGTCCTACCCTACAATGAGCAGTTCTTC.

This clonotype was recorded only once. The rearrangement links TRBV5-5 to TRBJ1-1; D is undetermined. CDR3 length: 14 amino acids. Per germline, CDR1 SGHKS and CDR2 YYEKEE (reference sequence). The V gene lost 0 bases and the J gene lost 3 bases, with 9 bases spanning the gap. The CDR3 is CASSLAMEDTEAFF. The CDR3 DNA sequence: TGTGCCAGCAGCTTGGCGATGGAGGACACTGAAGCTTTCTTT.

V gene TRBV5-1 combines with J gene TRBJ2-1; TRBD2 aligns across 10 bases. The germline V gene encodes CDR1 SGHRS and CDR2 YFSETQ. V dropped 3 bases and J dropped 5; count of bases not matched to a gene: 14. CDR3 length equals 18 residues. In DNA form, the CDR3 reads TGCGCCAGCAGCTCGGGGACTAGCGCTTCGACGGGTAACAATGAGCAGTTCTTC. Its protein product is CASSSGTSASTGNNEQFF.

Notes on this clonotype: One end of the junction varies from germline; a read error may be responsible. The chain has TRBV12-3 or TRBV12-4 and TRBJ2-5, with TRBD2 matching over 9 bases. The CDR3 covers 14 residues. Written as DNA, the CDR3 is TGTACCAGCAAAAGGCGGGGGGGCCAGGAGACCCAGTACTTC. Translation gives CTSKRRGGQETQYF.